A single sample gave rise to the 27 T cell receptor beta chains below, sequenced in a study of T cell repertoires in ileal Crohn's disease (dated by TCRdb to about 2019). Per the publication, the time point label means: neoterminal ileum biopsy at postoperative endoscopy, about 6 months after surgery. The library was prepared using the immunoSEQ multiplex PCR assay. Here the immuneACCESS table is served through TCRdb, limited to in-frame sequences with V and J called. Missing clones are a known gap in these copies; in checked studies unresolved V genes cover under half, and the rest lacks a known reason. This sample lists some 60,000 clones; roughly nine tenths were detected once. The leading ten clones occupy roughly 2% of the sample. Sequencing was carried out using ileal tissue. These receptors were collected from an adult with Crohn's disease.

This rearrangement joins TRBV27 to TRBJ2-1; 10 nucleotides line up with TRBD1. The CDR3 totals 12 residues. Losses at the gene ends were 9 bases for V and 9 bases for J; bases not matched to a gene: 5. The germline CDR1 and CDR2 sequences are MNHEY and SMNVEV (reference sequence). The CDR3 loop reads CASWDRGAEQFF. The CDR3 bases are TGTGCCAGTTGGGACAGGGGTGCTGAGCAGTTCTTC.

The chain couples TRBV4-3 to TRBJ1-1; D perhaps matches TRBD1 (5 bases). CDR3 size: 14 residues. V was clipped by 3 bases and J by 3 bases, with 11 bases between them. CDR1 is LGHNA and CDR2 is YSLEER in the germline V gene. Here the CDR3 reads CASSHTAGDTEAFF. CDR3 coding DNA: TGCGCCAGCAGCCACACTGCGGGGGACACTGAAGCTTTCTTT.

The rearrangement uses TRBV28 and TRBJ2-1; D unclear. This CDR3 contains 13 residues. From germline, CDR1 is MDHEN and CDR2 SYDVKM. Trimming pared 3 bases from V and 6 bases from J, leaving 9 bases between. The CDR3 is CASSFSTGNEQFF. In nucleotides, the CDR3 is TGTGCCAGCAGTTTTTCCACGGGCAATGAGCAGTTCTTC.

The chain has TRBV11-2 and TRBJ1-5; D not resolved. The germline V gene has CDR1 SGHAT and CDR2 FQNNGV. V lost 4 bases and J 0 bases, leaving 10 bases between the germline ends. The CDR3 has 15 residues. As DNA, the CDR3 is TGTGCCAGCAGCTCCTCTTCCTATAGCAATCAGCCCCAGCATTTT. Translating gives CASSSSSYSNQPQHF.

The chain combines TRBV6-5 with TRBJ1-1; TRBD1 is a possible D gene (6 bases). The CDR3 has 13 residues. The V gene lost 8 bases and the J gene lost 4 bases, with 14 bases spanning the gap. Germline V gene lookup returns CDR1 MNHEY and CDR2 SVGAGI. This CDR3 is CASARGGSTEAFF. For the CDR3, the DNA is TGTGCCAGCGCCAGGGGCGGGAGCACTGAAGCTTTCTTT.

This rearrangement joins TRBV5-6 to TRBJ1-1, with 8 bases identical to TRBD1. The CDR3 totals 13 residues. V lost 4 bases, J lost 5 bases, and 4 bases stayed unmatched. Germline V gives CDR1 SGHDT, CDR2 YYEEEE. This chain's CDR3 is CASSQGAGTEAFF. The CDR3 DNA reads as TGTGCCAGCAGCCAGGGGGCTGGTACTGAAGCTTTCTTT.

This clone appeared once. The rearrangement links TRBV11-1 to TRBJ2-1, with D tentatively TRBD2 (5 bases). Germline V gives CDR1 SGHAT, CDR2 FQDESV (reference sequence). The CDR3 is 15 residues long. V lost 5 bases and J 5 bases, leaving 16 bases between the germline ends. The CDR3, as DNA: TGTGCCAGCAGCCTCTCTTCGGGGAGAAACAATGAGCAGTTCTTC. Encoded protein: CASSLSSGRNNEQFF.

The chain joins TRBV7-3 to TRBJ2-7, with 8 positions matching TRBD2. CDR1 is SGHTA, CDR2 FQGTGA, per germline. Trimming took 2 bases from V and 2 from J; bases not matched to a gene: 5. The CDR3 has 15 residues. This CDR3 reads CASSLFPAGAYEQYF. The CDR3 DNA follows: TGTGCCAGCAGCTTATTTCCAGCGGGAGCCTACGAGCAGTACTTC.

The chain couples TRBV13 to TRBJ1-2; D gene uncertain. This CDR3 spans 17 amino acids. Germline lookup yields CDR1 PRHDT and CDR2 FYEKMQ (reference sequence). Trimming cost V 2 bases and J 4 bases, with 20 bases left between them. CDR3 residues: CASSLFVSRSGTYGYTF. Written as DNA, the CDR3 is TGTGCCAGCAGCTTATTTGTCAGCCGTTCGGGTACCTATGGCTACACCTTC. The whole variable domain, remainder taken from reference TRBV13 and TRBJ1-2, is AAGVIQSPRHLIKEKRETATLKCYPIPRHDTVYWYQQGPGQDPQFLISFYEKMQSDKGSIPDRFSAQQFSDYHSELNMSSLELGDSALYFCASSLFVSRSGTYGYTFGSGTRLTVV.

V gene TRBV6-5 combines with J gene TRBJ1-6, with 7 bases lining up with TRBD1. V was clipped by 7 bases and J by 8 bases; unmatched bases: 8. Germline V lookup: CDR1 MNHEY, CDR2 SVGAGI. The CDR3 sequence is 14 residues long. This CDR3 is CASKFGTDYSPLHF. The CDR3 coding sequence is TGTGCCAGCAAATTCGGGACAGATTATTCACCCCTCCACTTT.

The rearrangement joins TRBV7-8 to TRBJ1-5; D may be TRBD1 (5 bases). The CDR3 is 18 amino acids. V lost 1 base, J lost 9 bases, and 25 bases lay in between. Germline loops: CDR1 SGHVS, CDR2 FQNEAQ. The CDR3 coding sequence is TGTGCCAGCAGCTTAGTGGGGCAGGGTATGGGTGTTGGATTGCCCCAGCATTTT. Amino acids: CASSLVGQGMGVGLPQHF.

This rearrangement joins TRBV29-1 to TRBJ2-1, with D unclear. CDR1 is SQVTM, CDR2 ANQGSEA, per germline. V gave up 8 bases and J gave up 7 bases, with 18 bases separating them. This CDR3 comprises 13 residues. CDR3 nucleotide sequence: TGCAGCAAAACCAGCACGGGTTGGAATGAGCAGTTCTTC. Translation gives CSKTSTGWNEQFF.

The V and J genes are TRBV2 and TRBJ1-5; TRBD1 matches 10 bases. CDR3 length equals 14 residues. V shed 4 bases, J shed 5 bases, and the junction held 2 bases outside the gene matches. CDR1 SNHLY and CDR2 FYNNEI come from the germline V gene. The CDR3 DNA reads as TGTGCCAGCAGTGGGACAGGGGGAGATCAGCCCCAGCATTTT. Its protein is CASSGTGGDQPQHF. Filled out from reference TRBV2 and TRBJ1-5, the complete variable domain reads EPEVTQTPSHQVTQMGQEVILRCVPISNHLYFYWYRQILGQKVEFLVSFYNNEISEKSEIFDDQFSVERPDGSNFTLKIRSTKLEDSAMYFCASSGTGGDQPQHFGDGTRLSIL.

The chain employs TRBV15 and TRBJ1-2; TRBD1 agrees at 7 bases. The junction had 13 bases not matched to a gene; V was cut back by 2 bases and J by 4 bases. Per the germline V gene, CDR1 is LNHNV and CDR2 is YYDKDF (reference sequence). This CDR3 has 17 residues. As DNA, the CDR3 is TGTGCCACCAGCAGATATCTGGCGGGATCAGGGGGCTATGGCTACACCTTC. Encoded protein: CATSRYLAGSGGYGYTF.

CDR3 coding DNA: TGTGCCACCAGCAGCACAGGGGTGTCACCCCTCCACTTT. Its protein is CATSSTGVSPLHF. The chain is built from TRBV15 and TRBJ1-6; 7 positions agree with TRBD1. With V trimmed by 3 bases and J by 10 bases, 3 bases remained unmatched. Germline CDR1 is LNHNV and CDR2 is YYDKDF (reference sequence). This CDR3 region has 13 residues.

The rearrangement joins TRBV7-2 to TRBJ1-3, with D possibly TRBD1 on 5 matching bases. Looked up from germline, CDR1 is SGHTA and CDR2 is FQGNSA. CDR3 size: 15 residues. Between the trimmed V and J ends, which lost 5 bases and 4 bases, there was a span of 15 bases. Here the CDR3 reads CASSPGGVWGNTIYF. In DNA form, the CDR3 reads TGTGCCAGCAGCCCTGGGGGGGTTTGGGGAAACACCATATATTTT.

The sample holds a few counts of this clone. The CDR3 sequence: CASSRSQGGGYTF. The CDR3 DNA is TGTGCCAGCAGCCGCTCGCAGGGAGGTGGCTACACCTTC. The chain uses TRBV7-9 and TRBJ1-2; TRBD1 might be the D (5 bases). Germline V lookup: CDR1 SEHNR, CDR2 FQNEAQ (reference sequence). V lost 5 bases and J 7 bases, leaving 14 bases between the germline ends. The length of the CDR3 is 13 residues.

The rearrangement links TRBV29-1 to TRBJ1-1; the D gene is possibly TRBD1 (5 bases). This CDR3 contains 17 residues. Germline lookup yields CDR1 SQVTM and CDR2 ANQGSEA. V was pared by 6 bases and J by 1 base, with 24 bases between. In nucleotides, the CDR3 is TGCAGCGTAAAACAACCGGGACTGACGAACCCGAACACTGAAGCTTTCTTT. It translates to CSVKQPGLTNPNTEAFF. The variable domain in full, with the rest retrieved from reference TRBV29-1 and TRBJ1-1, is SAVISQKPSRDICQRGTSLTIQCQVDSQVTMMFWYRQQPGQSLTLIATANQGSEATYESGFVIDKFPISRPNLTFSTLTVSNMSPEDSSIYLCSVKQPGLTNPNTEAFFGQGTRLTVV.

The chain links TRBV2 to TRBJ2-1, with 7 bases lining up with TRBD2. CDR3 length equals 15 residues. Germline CDR1 and CDR2: SNHLY and FYNNEI. With V trimmed by 5 bases and J by 0 bases, 4 bases remained unmatched. This CDR3 reads CASSTGTTSYNEQFF. In DNA form, the CDR3 reads TGTGCCAGCAGTACCGGGACTACCTCCTACAATGAGCAGTTCTTC.

The gene calls are TRBV9 and TRBJ1-4; maybe TRBD1 (6 bases). Germline CDR1 reads SGDLS; CDR2 reads YYNGEE. V was cut by 0 bases and J by 7 bases, with 16 bases left in between. The CDR3 extends over 16 amino acids. CDR3: CASSVAAGGAGEKLFF. The CDR3 nucleotides read TGTGCCAGCAGCGTAGCTGCGGGGGGCGCAGGTGAAAAACTGTTTTTT.

The chain employs TRBV6-5 and TRBJ1-6; D is unresolved. The V gene's germline CDR1 is MNHEY and CDR2 SVGAGI. Trimming cost V 6 bases and J 6 bases, with 6 bases left between them. The CDR3 is 12 amino acids. CDR3 protein: CASSSPNSPLHF. In DNA, the CDR3 is TGTGCCAGCAGCTCCCCTAATTCACCCCTCCACTTT.

The chain uses TRBV13 and TRBJ1-1; D may be TRBD1 (6 bases). Germline CDR1 PRHDT, CDR2 FYEKMQ (reference sequence). The CDR3 covers 14 residues. V was pared by 4 bases and J by 1 base, with 10 bases between. CDR3 region: CASSSQGRNTEAFF. Here the CDR3 DNA reads TGTGCCAGCAGCTCACAGGGTAGGAACACTGAAGCTTTCTTT.

The genes are TRBV7-2 and TRBJ1-5, with TRBD1 as a possible D gene (6 bases). V shed 3 bases and J shed 4 bases, with 13 bases lying between them. Germline-derived CDR1 and CDR2 are SGHTA and FQGNSA. This CDR3 is 15 amino acids long. The CDR3 bases are TGTGCCAGCAGCTTCCGTCAGGGGCCGAATCAGCCCCAGCATTTT. Translating gives CASSFRQGPNQPQHF.

The CDR3 sequence: CASSFGQTARMDTEAFF. The DNA for the CDR3 is TGTGCCAGCAGCTTCGGGCAGACAGCCCGTATGGACACTGAAGCTTTCTTT. The chain combines TRBV5-4 with TRBJ1-1, with a tentative D call TRBD1 (5 bases). The CDR3 runs to 17 residues. V lost 2 bases and J lost 3, with 20 bases in between. From germline, CDR1 is SGHNT and CDR2 YYREEE (reference sequence).

The gene calls are TRBV28 and TRBJ1-5; weak D call: TRBD1 (6 bases). This CDR3 spans 13 amino acids. The germline V and J ends were trimmed by 4 bases and 2 bases, with 6 bases remaining between them. Looked up from germline, CDR1 is MDHEN and CDR2 is SYDVKM. CDR3 amino acids: CASSYRGNQPQHF. The CDR3, as DNA: TGTGCCAGCAGTTACAGGGGCAATCAGCCCCAGCATTTT.

The chain carries TRBV10-3 and TRBJ1-1; 8 bases map to TRBD1. CDR1 and CDR2 from the germline V gene are ENHRY and SYGVKD. J gave up 9 bases and V 6 bases, and 21 bases lay outside the gene matches. CDR3 size: 17 residues. The CDR3 is CAISDRLGPGQDFQAFF. CDR3 in DNA: TGTGCCATCAGCGATAGACTTGGACCGGGACAGGATTTTCAAGCTTTCTTT.

For this clone: Sequence at one end of the junction differs from germline and may be a read error. This chain connects TRBV10-3 to TRBJ2-1; tentatively, D is TRBD2 (6 bases). The germline CDR1 and CDR2 sequences are ENHRY and SYGVKD. The CDR3 length is 14 residues. The CDR3 reads CAIRESGLSHEQFF. CDR3 DNA: TGTGCCATCAGAGAGTCTGGACTAAGCCATGAGCAGTTCTTC.